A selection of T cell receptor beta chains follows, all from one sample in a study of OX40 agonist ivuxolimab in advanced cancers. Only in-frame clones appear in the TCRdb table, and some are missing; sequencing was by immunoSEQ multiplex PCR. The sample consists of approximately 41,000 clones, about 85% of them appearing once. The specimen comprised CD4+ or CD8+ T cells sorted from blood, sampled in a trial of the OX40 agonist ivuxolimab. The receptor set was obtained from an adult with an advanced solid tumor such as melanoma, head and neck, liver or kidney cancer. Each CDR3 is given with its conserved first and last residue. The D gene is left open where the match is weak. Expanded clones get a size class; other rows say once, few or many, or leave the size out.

cdr3_nt: TGTGCCAGCAGTTTCCGGACAGGGGGCCCCTACGAGCAGTACTTC
cdr3_aa: CASSFRTGGPYEQYF
j_call: TRBJ2-7
v_call: TRBV27
d_call: TRBD1
clone_size: -

cdr3_nt: TGTGCCAGCAGCCCCGGACTGGAGGATACGCAGTATTTT
cdr3_aa: CASSPGLEDTQYF
j_call: TRBJ2-3
v_call: TRBV11-1
d_call: -
clone_size: once

cdr3_nt: TGTGCCAGCAGCTTGCGGGACACCGGCACAGATACGCAGTATTTT
cdr3_aa: CASSLRDTGTDTQYF
j_call: TRBJ2-3
v_call: TRBV5-4
d_call: -
clone_size: -

cdr3_nt: TGTGCCAGCAGTTTACAGGGGGCGCGTGTTGAGAACACCGGGGAGCTGTTTTTT
cdr3_aa: CASSLQGARVENTGELFF
j_call: TRBJ2-2
v_call: TRBV27
d_call: TRBD1
clone_size: -

cdr3_nt: TGTGCCAGCTCACCCGTCAGGGTGTCAGGAAACACCATATATTTT
cdr3_aa: CASSPVRVSGNTIYF
j_call: TRBJ1-3
v_call: TRBV18
d_call: -
clone_size: -

cdr3_nt: TGTGCCTGGAGTCTACTAGCGACAAGCACAGATACGCAGTATTTT
cdr3_aa: CAWSLLATSTDTQYF
j_call: TRBJ2-3
v_call: TRBV30
d_call: TRBD2
clone_size: once

cdr3_nt: TGTGCCAGCAGTCCGGGATGGCGGGATTTTAAGGTGAACACCGGGGAGCTGTTTTTT
cdr3_aa: CASSPGWRDFKVNTGELFF
j_call: TRBJ2-2
v_call: TRBV11-3
d_call: -
clone_size: -

cdr3_nt: TGTGCCAGCAGCTTAACTGGGACAACTGGTGAAAAACTGTTTTTT
cdr3_aa: CASSLTGTTGEKLFF
j_call: TRBJ1-4
v_call: TRBV11-2
d_call: -
clone_size: -

cdr3_nt: TGTGCCAGCAGCATAGGACGGATCTACGAGCAGTACTTC
cdr3_aa: CASSIGRIYEQYF
j_call: TRBJ2-7
v_call: TRBV7-6
d_call: -
clone_size: -

cdr3_nt: TGTGCCAGCAGCTTAGAAGGAGGGGGGGATCAGCCCCAGCATTTT
cdr3_aa: CASSLEGGGDQPQHF
j_call: TRBJ1-5
v_call: TRBV7-2
d_call: -
clone_size: -

cdr3_nt: TGCGCCAGCAGTCAAAAGGCGGGACAGCTTTATTACGAGCAGTACTTC
cdr3_aa: CASSQKAGQLYYEQYF
j_call: TRBJ2-7
v_call: TRBV23-1
d_call: -
clone_size: -

cdr3_nt: TGCGCCAGCAGCGCGGCTTCGACTAGCGGGAGGGCCGGAAACACCGGGGAGCTGTTTTTT
cdr3_aa: CASSAASTSGRAGNTGELFF
j_call: TRBJ2-2
v_call: TRBV10-1
d_call: TRBD2
clone_size: -

cdr3_nt: TGTGCCAGTAGAAAGGGCACGGCTAGCGGGAGAAAAGAGACCCAGTACTTC
cdr3_aa: CASRKGTASGRKETQYF
j_call: TRBJ2-5
v_call: TRBV19
d_call: TRBD2
clone_size: few

cdr3_nt: TGTGCCAGCAGTACCGGAGCGGGAGGCACAGATACGCAGTATTTT
cdr3_aa: CASSTGAGGTDTQYF
j_call: TRBJ2-3
v_call: TRBV28
d_call: TRBD2
clone_size: few

cdr3_nt: TGCGCCAGCAGCCAAGATTTGACCAGGGCTAACTATGGCTACACCTTC
cdr3_aa: CASSQDLTRANYGYTF
j_call: TRBJ1-2
v_call: TRBV4-3
d_call: -
clone_size: -

cdr3_nt: TGTGCTAGTGGACGGGACAGAAGGGGCTATTCACCCCTCCACTTT
cdr3_aa: CASGRDRRGYSPLHF
j_call: TRBJ1-6
v_call: TRBV12-5
d_call: TRBD1
clone_size: once

cdr3_nt: TGTGGCATATATAACCCAGGGGGGGTCGACTATGGCTACACCTTC
cdr3_aa: CGIYNPGGVDYGYTF
j_call: TRBJ1-2
v_call: TRBV5-4
d_call: TRBD1
clone_size: -

cdr3_nt: TGTGCCAGCAGGGAGGCGCAGGTAGATACGCAGTATTTT
cdr3_aa: CASREAQVDTQYF
j_call: TRBJ2-3
v_call: TRBV7-9
d_call: -
clone_size: -

cdr3_nt: TGTGCCAGCAGCTCTGGGACAGGGTTCTACGAGCAGTACTTC
cdr3_aa: CASSSGTGFYEQYF
j_call: TRBJ2-7
v_call: TRBV11-3
d_call: TRBD1
clone_size: few

cdr3_nt: TGTGCCACCAGCAGAGTACGATATAGCAATCAGCCCCAGCATTTT
cdr3_aa: CATSRVRYSNQPQHF
j_call: TRBJ1-5
v_call: TRBV15
d_call: -
clone_size: -

cdr3_nt: TGTGCCAGCAGCCGCGGGACAGGGGGAGAGACCCAGTACTTC
cdr3_aa: CASSRGTGGETQYF
j_call: TRBJ2-5
v_call: TRBV7-8
d_call: TRBD1
clone_size: -